This T cell receptor beta chain was sequenced for a study of blood T cell repertoires in COVID-19. Background on the study: There were acute and convalescent COVID-19 samples, and they came from the United States, Italy and Spain.

The J segment lost 2 bases and the V segment lost 4 bases, leaving 5 bases of the junction unmatched. The CDR3 is made up of 16 amino acids. The germline gives CDR1 LGHDT, CDR2 YNNKEL (reference sequence). Original methodology: Reference gene primer amplification gave nucleated cell count estimates. Profiled with immunoSEQ multiplex PCR; TCRdb holds only in-frame clones, not every one. Clone size and the V and J calls come from that table; the DNA yielded D and trimming. This sample has some 150,000 clones; more than 75% occur once, and the top ten carry about 4%. This rearrangement joins TRBV3-1 (or the pseudogene TRBV3-2) to TRBJ2-3; 11 bases line up with TRBD2. The specimen was peripheral blood. The clonotype originates from a man in his 60s with acute or convalescent COVID-19. In nucleotides, the CDR3 is TGTGCCAGCAGCCTACTAGCGGGAGTTGACACAGATACGCAGTATTTT. Amino acids: CASSLLAGVDTDTQYF.